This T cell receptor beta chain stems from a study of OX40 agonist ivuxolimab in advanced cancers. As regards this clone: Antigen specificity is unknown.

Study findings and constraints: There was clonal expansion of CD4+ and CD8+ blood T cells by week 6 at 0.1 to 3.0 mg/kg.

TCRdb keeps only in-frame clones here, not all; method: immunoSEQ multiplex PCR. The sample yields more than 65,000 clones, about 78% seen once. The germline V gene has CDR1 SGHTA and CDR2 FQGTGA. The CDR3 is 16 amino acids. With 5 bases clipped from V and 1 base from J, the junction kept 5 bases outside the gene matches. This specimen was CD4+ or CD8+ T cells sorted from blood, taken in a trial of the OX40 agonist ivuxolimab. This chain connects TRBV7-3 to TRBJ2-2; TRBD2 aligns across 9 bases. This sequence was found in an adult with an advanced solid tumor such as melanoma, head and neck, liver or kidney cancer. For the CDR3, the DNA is TGTGCCAGCAGCCCGAAGACTAGCGGGAACACCGGGGAGCTGTTTTTT. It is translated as CASSPKTSGNTGELFF.